The 22 T cell receptor beta chains in this list originate from one sample, sequenced in a study of T cells expressing NK-cell markers. TCRdb re-called the 5' RACE reads, yielding one record per CDR3 amino acid sequence without DNA. Its table records about 440,000 distinct CDR3 sequences. Sequenced material: blood T cells: a sorted CD56 or NKG2C T cell subset, CD4+ or CD8+ T cells, or bulk PBMC T cells (not recorded which). The receptors were sampled from a woman between 18 and 70 years old in good health.

This rearrangement joins TRBV19 to TRBJ2-6; TCRdb's D call of TRBD1 is untestable without DNA. Looked up from germline, CDR1 is LNHDA and CDR2 is SQIVND (reference sequence). CDR3 size: 15 residues. The CDR3 loop reads CASTSRVYGANVLTF.

The chain couples TRBV12-3 or TRBV12-4 to TRBJ2-3. This CDR3 spans 14 amino acids. CDR3 residues: CASTQIFSTDTQYF.

The chain employs TRBV20-1 and TRBJ2-5; the D gene TCRdb calls, TRBD2, cannot be checked with no DNA. Germline-derived CDR1 and CDR2 are DFQATT and SNEGSKA (reference sequence). CDR3 length: 18 residues. This CDR3 is CSARVRLAGKKYQETQYF.

V and J are TRBV3-1 and TRBJ2-1; the TRBD1 assignment by TCRdb is unverifiable without DNA. Germline CDR1 is LGHDT and CDR2 is YNNKEL (reference sequence). The CDR3 is 16 residues long. The CDR3 spells CASSQVVRVSYNEQFF.

This chain's CDR3 is CASQSGGANTGELFF. This chain joins TRBV5-4 and TRBJ2-2; there is no DNA to check the TCRdb D call of TRBD2. This CDR3 spans 15 amino acids. Germline loops: CDR1 SGHNT, CDR2 YYREEE (reference sequence).

This chain connects TRBV7-3 to TRBJ2-3; TCRdb indicates TRBD1, and absent DNA this call remains unverified. The V gene's germline CDR1 is SGHTA and CDR2 FQGTGA. The CDR3 has 15 residues. CDR3 sequence reads: CASSATGTSADTQYF.

The CDR3 here is CASRSQTAVLSYNEQFF. The rearrangement joins TRBV12-3 or TRBV12-4 to TRBJ2-1. There are 17 residues in the CDR3.

This rearrangement joins TRBV5-6 to TRBJ2-1; no DNA is available, so the TRBD1 call from TCRdb remains unchecked. Germline V gene data show CDR1 as SGHDT and CDR2 as YYEEEE. This CDR3 has 13 amino acids. CDR3 in amino acids: CASSAGTDYEQFF.

The chain couples TRBV12-5 to TRBJ2-3; TCRdb's D gene call, TRBD2, goes unchecked for lack of DNA. CDR1 and CDR2 (germline): LGHNT, FRNRAP. CDR3 length: 15 residues. CDR3 sequence reads: CASGKGLADRDTQYF.

The chain uses TRBV7-2 and TRBJ2-7; TCRdb gives TRBD2 as the D gene, but with no DNA this cannot be confirmed. In germline, CDR1 is SGHTA, CDR2 FQGNSA. The CDR3 spans 15 residues. The CDR3 protein is CASSSHSGGIYEQYF. The whole variable domain, filled in from reference TRBV7-2 and TRBJ2-7, reads GAGVSQSPSNKVTEKGKDVELRCDPISGHTALYWYRQSLGQGLEFLIYFQGNSAPDKSGLPSDRFSAERTGGSVSTLTIQRTQQEDSAVYLCASSSHSGGIYEQYFGPGTRLTVT.

The chain has TRBV9 and TRBJ2-7; TCRdb reports TRBD2, a call that lacks DNA to check it against. This CDR3 comprises 16 residues. The V gene's germline CDR1 is SGDLS and CDR2 YYNGEE. CDR3 sequence: CASGRGGVRGYYEQYF.

The chain links TRBV6-1 to TRBJ2-7; the TCRdb D gene call, TRBD2, has no DNA to confirm it. The CDR3 consists of 17 residues. Germline V gene sequence: CDR1 MNHNS, CDR2 SASEGT. The CDR3 spells CASSPVGRLMAGYEQYF.

The genes are TRBV7-6 and TRBJ2-1; TCRdb indicates TRBD1, and absent DNA this call remains unverified. Germline loops: CDR1 SGHVS, CDR2 FNYEAQ. CDR3 length equals 15 residues. The CDR3 spells CASSPEWGEPNEQFF. Filled out from reference TRBV7-6 and TRBJ2-1, the complete variable domain reads GAGVSQSPRYKVTKRGQDVALRCDPISGHVSLYWYRQALGQGPEFLTYFNYEAQQDKSGLPNDRFSAERPEGSISTLTIQRTEQRDSAMYRCASSPEWGEPNEQFFGPGTRLTVL.

The rearrangement links TRBV29-1 to TRBJ2-7; there is no DNA to check the TCRdb D call of TRBD1. Looked up from germline, CDR1 is SQVTM and CDR2 is ANQGSEA. The CDR3 is 13 residues long. The CDR3 is CSVPSRDRVEQYF.

The rearrangement links TRBV5-6 to TRBJ2-1; TCRdb names TRBD1, which stays unverified in the absence of DNA. Looked up from germline, CDR1 is SGHDT and CDR2 is YYEEEE. This CDR3 is built from 16 residues. CDR3 sequence reads: CASSLFGGPTGDEQFF.

The J gene is TRBJ1-1, the V gene TRBV7-3; checking the TCRdb D call of TRBD1 is not possible without DNA. This CDR3 has 12 amino acids. Germline loops: CDR1 SGHTA, CDR2 FQGTGA. CDR3 sequence reads: CASSDRTGEAFF.

The CDR3: CASSWSGGTDGYTF. V gene TRBV7-9 combines with J gene TRBJ1-2. CDR1 is SEHNR, CDR2 FQNEAQ, per germline (reference sequence). The length of the CDR3 is 14 residues.

The chain joins TRBV18 to TRBJ2-3. Germline CDR1 and CDR2: KGHSH and LQKENI. The CDR3 covers 15 residues. The CDR3 sequence is CASSPPGLEGIAQYF.

The V gene is TRBV11-3, the J gene TRBJ2-3; the D call of TRBD1 rests on TCRdb alone, since no DNA is present to check it. CDR1 and CDR2 from the germline V gene are SGHNT and YENEEA. This CDR3 comprises 16 residues. CDR3 amino acids: CASSLGGAGAADTQYF.

V usage is TRBV12-3 or TRBV12-4 and J usage is TRBJ2-7; the D call from TCRdb, TRBD1, cannot be confirmed without DNA. The CDR3 has 16 amino acids. This chain's CDR3 is CASSPGTGYLAYEQYF.

V is TRBV5-1 and J is TRBJ2-7; TCRdb's D call of TRBD2 is untestable without DNA. Germline assignment: CDR1 SGHRS and CDR2 YFSETQ. This CDR3 has 16 residues. The CDR3 sequence is CASSLWGDYLSYEQYF.

The chain is built from TRBV12-5 and TRBJ2-1; TCRdb's assignment of TRBD2 cannot be checked, as there is no DNA. The CDR3 is 14 amino acids. Germline-derived CDR1 and CDR2 are LGHNT and FRNRAP. The CDR3 is CASGLAPGPSEQFF.